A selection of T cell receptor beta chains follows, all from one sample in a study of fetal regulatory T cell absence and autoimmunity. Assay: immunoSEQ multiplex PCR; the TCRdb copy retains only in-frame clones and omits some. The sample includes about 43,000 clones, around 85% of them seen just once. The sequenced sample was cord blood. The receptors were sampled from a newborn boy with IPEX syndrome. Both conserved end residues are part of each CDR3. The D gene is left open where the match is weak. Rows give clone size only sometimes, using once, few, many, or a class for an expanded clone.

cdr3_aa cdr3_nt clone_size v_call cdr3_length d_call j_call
CASSRTGKIAGYTF TGTGCCAGCAGCCGGACAGGGAAAATAGCTGGCTACACCTTC . TRBV6-6 14 TRBD1 TRBJ1-2
CAWSETGNGELFF TGTGCCTGGAGTGAGACAGGGAATGGGGAGCTGTTTTTT . TRBV30 13 TRBD1 TRBJ2-2
CSVDAGSDEQYF TGCAGCGTTGATGCGGGAAGCGACGAGCAGTACTTC . TRBV29-1 12 . TRBJ2-7
CASSSNSGSSYNEQFF TGTGCCAGCAGCTCCAATAGCGGGAGCTCCTACAATGAGCAGTTCTTC . TRBV7-2 16 TRBD2 TRBJ2-1
CASSLGNGGQPQHF TGTGCCAGCAGTTTAGGGAACGGGGGTCAGCCCCAGCATTTT . TRBV27 14 . TRBJ1-5
CASSSRPVGNTIYF TGTGCCAGTAGCTCTCGGCCAGTTGGAAACACCATATATTTT . TRBV19 14 . TRBJ1-3
CASSVSGSYNEQFF TGTGCCAGCAGCGTTAGCGGATCCTACAATGAGCAGTTCTTC once TRBV5-4 14 . TRBJ2-1
CASSYRDRGNQPQHF TGTGCCAGCAGTTACCGGGACAGGGGCAATCAGCCCCAGCATTTT once TRBV6-6 15 TRBD1 TRBJ1-5
CASSQGRDRGDDTEAFF TGTGCCAGCAGCCAAGGCCGGGACAGGGGTGACGACACTGAAGCTTTCTTT . TRBV14 17 TRBD1 TRBJ1-1
CAISDRADRGTEAFF TGTGCCATCAGTGATAGAGCAGACCGGGGCACTGAAGCTTTCTTT . TRBV10-3 15 . TRBJ1-1
CASSLPGLAGEVQYF TGCGCCAGCAGCTTGCCGGGACTAGCGGGAGAAGTGCAGTACTTC few TRBV5-1 15 TRBD2 TRBJ2-7
CASSEGPSYEQYF TGTGCCAGCAGTGAAGGACCCTCCTACGAGCAGTACTTC . TRBV2 13 . TRBJ2-7
CASSLGTSGGNEQFF TGTGCCAGCAGCTTGGGGACTAGCGGGGGTAATGAGCAGTTCTTC once TRBV7-2 15 TRBD2 TRBJ2-1
CASSPGTGTEAFF TGTGCCAGCAGTCCGGGGACGGGCACTGAAGCTTTCTTT . TRBV27 13 . TRBJ1-1
CASSRDRGGNQPQHF TGTGCCAGCAGCCGGGACAGGGGGGGCAATCAGCCCCAGCATTTT few TRBV6-6 15 TRBD1 TRBJ1-5
CASSLFERGRGNEQFF TGTGCCAGCAGTTTATTCGAACGGGGGCGCGGCAATGAGCAGTTCTTC . TRBV27 16 . TRBJ2-1
CASSLQGNQPQHF TGTGCCAGCAGTTTACAGGGGAATCAGCCCCAGCATTTT once TRBV27 13 . TRBJ1-5
CASSLGVGYTF TGTGCCAGCAGCTTAGGCGTAGGCTACACCTTC . TRBV11-2 11 . TRBJ1-2
CASSYDRGTGANVLTF TGTGCCAGCAGCTACGACAGGGGGACTGGGGCCAACGTCCTGACTTTC . TRBV2 16 TRBD1 TRBJ2-6
CASSSRDRVQSYEQYF TGTGCCAGTAGTTCCCGGGACAGGGTCCAATCCTACGAGCAGTACTTC . TRBV19 16 TRBD1 TRBJ2-7
CASSVGVGLAASTDTQYF TGTGCCAGCAGCGTAGGAGTGGGACTAGCTGCTAGCACAGATACGCAGTATTTT once TRBV9 18 TRBD2 TRBJ2-3
CASSEALSQGNTEAFF TGTGCCAGCAGTGAAGCGCTATCTCAGGGGAACACTGAAGCTTTCTTT . TRBV2 16 . TRBJ1-1
CASSPSGVTSYEQYF TGCGCCAGCAGCCCTAGCGGGGTTACGTCCTACGAGCAGTACTTC few TRBV5-1 15 TRBD2 TRBJ2-7
CSARSGGAFF TGCAGTGCTAGGAGCGGGGGAGCTTTCTTT . TRBV20-1 10 . TRBJ1-1